This note documents a single T cell receptor (beta chain) sequence. The source of the sample is a study of blood T cell repertoires in COVID-19. Looking at the study overall: Collection of acute and convalescent COVID-19 samples took place in the United States, Italy and Spain. T cells, B-cell-depleted T cells, or PBMCs provided the cDNA or gDNA that served as material.

Authors' data handling: Amplifying reference gene primers gave estimates of nucleated cell counts. The repertoire was sequenced with immunoSEQ multiplex PCR; TCRdb's copy has only in-frame clones and lacks some. Clonal size and the V and J genes are those of that table, whereas D and trimming came from the DNA. The sample gives about 120,000 clones, around 89% of which show up once; about 1.6% is in the top ten. Per the germline V gene, CDR1 is DFQATT and CDR2 is SNEGSKA (reference sequence). CDR3 length: 11 residues. This receptor was identified in a human donor in a cohort sampled during active COVID-19. The sequenced sample was peripheral blood. This sequence joins TRBV20-1 and TRBJ2-5, with D possibly matching TRBD1 (5 bases). CDR3 amino acids: CSIKERGTQYF. CDR3 sequence (DNA): TGCAGCATCAAAGAAAGGGGGACCCAGTACTTC.